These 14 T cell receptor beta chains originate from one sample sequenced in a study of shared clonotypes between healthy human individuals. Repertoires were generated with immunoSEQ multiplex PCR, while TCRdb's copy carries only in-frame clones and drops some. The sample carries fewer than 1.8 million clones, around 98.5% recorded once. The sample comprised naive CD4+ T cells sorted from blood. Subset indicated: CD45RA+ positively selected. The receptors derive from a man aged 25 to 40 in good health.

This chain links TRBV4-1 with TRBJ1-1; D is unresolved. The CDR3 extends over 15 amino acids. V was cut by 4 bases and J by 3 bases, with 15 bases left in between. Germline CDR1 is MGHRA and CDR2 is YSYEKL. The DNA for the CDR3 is TGCGCCAGCAGCCCAAATCCAGAAAGAGACACTGAAGCTTTCTTT. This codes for CASSPNPERDTEAFF.

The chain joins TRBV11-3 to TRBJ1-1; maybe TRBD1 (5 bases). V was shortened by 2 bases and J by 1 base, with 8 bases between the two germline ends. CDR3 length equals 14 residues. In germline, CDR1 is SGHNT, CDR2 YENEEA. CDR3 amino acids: CASSLSGQNTEAFF. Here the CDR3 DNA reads TGTGCCAGCAGCTTATCCGGACAGAACACTGAAGCTTTCTTT.

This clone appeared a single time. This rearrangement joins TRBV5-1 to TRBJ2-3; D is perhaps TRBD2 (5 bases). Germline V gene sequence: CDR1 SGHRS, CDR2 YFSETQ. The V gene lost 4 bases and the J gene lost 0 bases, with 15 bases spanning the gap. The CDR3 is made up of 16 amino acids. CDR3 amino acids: CASSHLAALSTDTQYF. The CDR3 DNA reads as TGCGCCAGCAGCCACCTAGCCGCCTTAAGCACAGATACGCAGTATTTT.

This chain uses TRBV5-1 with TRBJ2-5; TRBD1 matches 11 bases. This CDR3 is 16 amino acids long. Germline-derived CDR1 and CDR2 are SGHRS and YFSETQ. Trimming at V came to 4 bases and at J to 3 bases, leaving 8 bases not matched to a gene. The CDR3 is CASSPGQGAVEETQYF. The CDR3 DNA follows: TGCGCCAGCAGCCCCGGACAGGGGGCGGTTGAAGAGACCCAGTACTTC.

CDR3 residues: CASAFSGNTIYF. The CDR3 DNA sequence: TGTGCCAGCGCCTTCTCTGGAAACACCATATATTTT. V and J are TRBV11-2 and TRBJ1-3; D remains ambiguous. The CDR3 runs 12 residues. Trimming stripped 8 bases from V and 0 bases from J, with 5 bases between. The germline CDR1 and CDR2 sequences are SGHAT and FQNNGV.

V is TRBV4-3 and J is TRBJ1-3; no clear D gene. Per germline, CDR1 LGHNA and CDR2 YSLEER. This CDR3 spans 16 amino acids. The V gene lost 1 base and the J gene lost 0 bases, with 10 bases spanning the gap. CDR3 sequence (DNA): TGCGCCAGCAGCCAAGTAACCCATAGCTCTGGAAACACCATATATTTT. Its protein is CASSQVTHSSGNTIYF.

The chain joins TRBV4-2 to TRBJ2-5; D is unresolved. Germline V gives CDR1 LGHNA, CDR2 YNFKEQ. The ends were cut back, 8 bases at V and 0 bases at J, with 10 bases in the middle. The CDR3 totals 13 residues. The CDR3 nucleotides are TGTGCCAGCGGAATAGACTACCAAGAGACCCAGTACTTC. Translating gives CASGIDYQETQYF.

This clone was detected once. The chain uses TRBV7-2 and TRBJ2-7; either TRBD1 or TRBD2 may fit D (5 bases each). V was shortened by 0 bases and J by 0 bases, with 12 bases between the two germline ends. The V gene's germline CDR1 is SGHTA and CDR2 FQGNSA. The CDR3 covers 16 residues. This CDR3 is CASSLAGKGSSYEQYF. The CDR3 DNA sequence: TGTGCCAGCAGCTTAGCGGGAAAGGGGAGCTCCTACGAGCAGTACTTC.

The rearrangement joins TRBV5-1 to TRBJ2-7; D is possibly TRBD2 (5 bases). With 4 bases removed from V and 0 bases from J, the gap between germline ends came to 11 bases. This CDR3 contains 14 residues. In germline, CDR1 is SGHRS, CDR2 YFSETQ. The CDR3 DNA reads TGCGCCAGCAGCCGGGAAGGGTCCTCCTACGAGCAGTACTTC. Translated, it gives CASSREGSSYEQYF.

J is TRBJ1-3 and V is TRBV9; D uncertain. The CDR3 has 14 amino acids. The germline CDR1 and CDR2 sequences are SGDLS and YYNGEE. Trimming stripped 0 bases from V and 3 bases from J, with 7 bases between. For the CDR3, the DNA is TGTGCCAGCAGCGTAGTTGCGTTTGGAAACACCATATATTTT. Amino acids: CASSVVAFGNTIYF.

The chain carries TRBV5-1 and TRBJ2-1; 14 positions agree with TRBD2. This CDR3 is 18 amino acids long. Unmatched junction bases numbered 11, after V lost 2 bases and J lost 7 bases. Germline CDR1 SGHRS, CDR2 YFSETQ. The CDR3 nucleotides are TGCGCCAGCAGCTTCGGACTAGCGGGAGGCCGCGTGGGAAATGAGCAGTTCTTC. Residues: CASSFGLAGGRVGNEQFF.

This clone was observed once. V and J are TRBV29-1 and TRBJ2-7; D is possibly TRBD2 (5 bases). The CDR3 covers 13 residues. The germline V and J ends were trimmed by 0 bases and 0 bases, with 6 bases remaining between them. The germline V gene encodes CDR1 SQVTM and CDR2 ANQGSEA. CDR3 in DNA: TGCAGCGTTGAAGAGGGGAGCTCCTACGAGCAGTACTTC. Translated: CSVEEGSSYEQYF.

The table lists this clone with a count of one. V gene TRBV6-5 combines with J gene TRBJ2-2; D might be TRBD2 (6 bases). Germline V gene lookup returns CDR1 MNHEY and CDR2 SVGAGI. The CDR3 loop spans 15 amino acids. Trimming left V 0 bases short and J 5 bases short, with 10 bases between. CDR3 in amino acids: CASSYSASATGELFF. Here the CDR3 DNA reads TGTGCCAGCAGTTACTCGGCTAGCGCAACCGGGGAGCTGTTTTTT.

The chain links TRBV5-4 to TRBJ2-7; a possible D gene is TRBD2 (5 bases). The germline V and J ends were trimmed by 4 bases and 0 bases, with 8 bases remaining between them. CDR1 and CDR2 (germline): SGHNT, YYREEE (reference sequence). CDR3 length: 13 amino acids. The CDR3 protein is CASSPRASYEQYF. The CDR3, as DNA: TGTGCCAGCAGCCCGAGGGCCTCCTACGAGCAGTACTTC.